Each of the 20 T cell receptor beta chains below was sequenced from the same sample in a study of cytomegalovirus exposure and HLA in healthy donors. The PCR had 60 Vbeta and 13 Jbeta primers. The assay was immunoSEQ multiplex PCR, and TCRdb's table has in-frame clones only and misses some. The table has some 180,000 clones, over 70% seen once; the top ten hold 1.7%. Sample: PBMCs. These receptor sequences come from a middle-aged man in good health and CMV-seropositive.

This clone has more than one count but fewer than ten. This rearrangement joins TRBV6-1 to TRBJ1-5; TRBD1 matches at 9 bases. This CDR3 spans 15 amino acids. V trimming: 6 bases; J trimming: 4 bases; junction bases outside the gene matches: 7. CDR1 is MNHNS, CDR2 SASEGT, per germline. CDR3 sequence: CASRGTGNRNQPQHF. CDR3 nucleotides: TGTGCCAGCAGGGGGACAGGGAATCGGAATCAGCCCCAGCATTTT.

This chain links TRBV7-9 with TRBJ1-2; D possibly corresponds to TRBD1 (5 bases). The CDR3 is made up of 15 amino acids. Germline V gives CDR1 SEHNR, CDR2 FQNEAQ (reference sequence). Between the trimmed V and J ends, which lost 1 base and 6 bases, there was a span of 15 bases. This CDR3 reads CASSLVGSPGDGYTF. Here the CDR3 DNA reads TGTGCCAGCAGCTTAGTGGGCAGTCCGGGGGATGGCTACACCTTC.

As to this clone: Sequence at one end of the junction differs from germline and may be a read error. V usage is TRBV7-9 and J usage is TRBJ2-7; the match to TRBD1 covers 12 bases. CDR1 and CDR2 from the germline V gene are SEHNR and FQNEAQ (reference sequence). This CDR3 is 15 amino acids long. CDR3: CSSSLGTGGWNEQYF. DNA for the CDR3: TGTTCCAGCAGCTTAGGGACAGGGGGCTGGAACGAGCAGTACTTC.

This clone has only one observation. V usage is TRBV5-1 and J usage is TRBJ2-7, with TRBD2 as a possible D gene (6 bases). Trimming pared 0 bases from V and 6 bases from J, leaving 16 bases between. CDR1 is SGHRS and CDR2 is YFSETQ in the germline V gene. The CDR3 covers 15 residues. This CDR3 reads CASSLVSAGGSEQYF. CDR3 DNA: TGCGCCAGCAGCTTGGTTAGCGCCGGGGGTTCCGAGCAGTACTTC.

This chain uses TRBV7-2 with TRBJ2-1, with 9 bases matching TRBD2. Germline V gene lookup returns CDR1 SGHTA and CDR2 FQGNSA. This CDR3 is built from 15 residues. The J segment lost 7 bases and the V segment lost 1 base, leaving 5 bases of the junction unmatched. CDR3 sequence: CASSLVSGSGNEQFF. The DNA for the CDR3 is TGTGCCAGCAGCTTAGTTAGCGGGAGTGGAAATGAGCAGTTCTTC.

The CDR3 loop reads CASSNMRNTEAFF. In nucleotides, the CDR3 is TGTGCCAGTAGTAATATGAGGAACACTGAAGCTTTCTTT. The rearrangement uses TRBV19 and TRBJ1-1; no firm D call. V was clipped by 4 bases and J by 1 base, with 7 bases between them. The length of the CDR3 is 13 residues. Germline CDR1 reads LNHDA; CDR2 reads SQIVND (reference sequence). The variable domain in full, completed from reference TRBV19 and TRBJ1-1, reads DGGITQSPKYLFRKEGQNVTLSCEQNLNHDAMYWYRQDPGQGLRLIYYSQIVNDFQKGDIAEGYSVSREKKESFPLTVTSAQKNPTAFYLCASSNMRNTEAFFGQGTRLTVV.

V gene TRBV27 combines with J gene TRBJ2-1; 9 bases line up with TRBD2. The CDR3 covers 17 residues. J gave up 2 bases and V 11 bases, and 16 bases lay outside the gene matches. Looked up from germline, CDR1 is MNHEY and CDR2 is SMNVEV (reference sequence). The CDR3 protein is CAVRARGASGTYNEQFF. For the CDR3, the DNA is TGTGCCGTCAGGGCACGAGGGGCTAGCGGGACCTACAATGAGCAGTTCTTC.

As regards this clone: Relative to the germline gene, one junction end is altered; a read error may explain this. V is TRBV30 and J is TRBJ2-4; D remains unclear. The length of the CDR3 is 11 residues. The germline V gene encodes CDR1 GTSNPN and CDR2 SVGIG (reference sequence). The CDR3 reads CAWSAKNSQYF. As DNA, the CDR3 is TGTGCCTGGAGTGCCAAAAACAGTCAGTACTTC.

CDR3 in amino acids: CASSGGTSGYEQYF. The CDR3 nucleotides read TGTGCCAGCAGCGGAGGGACTAGCGGTTACGAGCAGTACTTC. The chain combines TRBV9 with TRBJ2-7, with 11 bases matching TRBD2. V shed 3 bases, J shed 4 bases, and the junction held 3 bases outside the gene matches. This CDR3 spans 14 amino acids. The germline V gene has CDR1 SGDLS and CDR2 YYNGEE.

In regard to this clone: The sample contains more than one DNA sequence encoding this CDR3. V usage is TRBV18 and J usage is TRBJ2-3; TRBD2 matches at 11 bases. V dropped 1 base and J dropped 2; count of bases not matched to a gene: 2. Per the germline V gene, CDR1 is KGHSH and CDR2 is LQKENI. The length of the CDR3 is 16 residues. CDR3: CASSPLAGGDTDTQYF. In DNA, the CDR3 is TGTGCCAGCTCACCACTAGCGGGAGGGGACACAGATACGCAGTATTTT.

The V and J genes are TRBV15 and TRBJ1-5; D ambiguous. Germline lookup yields CDR1 LNHNV and CDR2 YYDKDF (reference sequence). V was trimmed by 0 bases and J by 0 bases, leaving 3 bases between them. CDR3 length: 14 residues. CDR3 in DNA: TGTGCCACCAGCAGAGAGTATAGCAATCAGCCCCAGCATTTT. Translation gives CATSREYSNQPQHF.

The J gene is TRBJ2-1, the V gene TRBV11-2; 8 nucleotides match TRBD2. Unmatched junction bases numbered 4, after V lost 2 bases and J lost 4 bases. The CDR3 covers 15 residues. Germline V CDR1 and CDR2: SGHAT, FQNNGV. The CDR3 reads CASSLISGSYNEQFF. CDR3 nucleotide sequence: TGTGCCAGCAGCTTAATCAGCGGGAGTTACAATGAGCAGTTCTTC.

The chain combines TRBV7-9 with TRBJ1-2; TRBD1 is a possible D gene (5 bases). V shed 1 base and J shed 8 bases, with 14 bases lying between them. This CDR3 region has 14 residues. The germline gives CDR1 SEHNR, CDR2 FQNEAQ (reference sequence). CDR3 coding DNA: TGTGCCAGCAGCTTAGAGGGGCCATTGAACGGCTACACCTTC. It yields the protein CASSLEGPLNGYTF.

The chain links TRBV28 to TRBJ2-3; D gene unclear. V gave up 3 bases and J gave up 5 bases, with 3 bases separating them. Per the germline V gene, CDR1 is MDHEN and CDR2 is SYDVKM. CDR3 length: 11 amino acids. CDR3 coding DNA: TGTGCCAGCAGTTTTAAAGATACGCAGTATTTT. Translated: CASSFKDTQYF.

This chain uses TRBV6-1 with TRBJ2-7; 7 positions match TRBD1. The length of the CDR3 is 13 residues. Germline lookup yields CDR1 MNHNS and CDR2 SASEGT. Germline trimming cut 2 bases from V and 6 bases from J; bases unmatched to any gene: 4. The CDR3 loop is CASSETGVAEQYF. As DNA, the CDR3 is TGTGCCAGCAGTGAAACAGGGGTAGCCGAGCAGTACTTC.

The chain couples TRBV6-4 to TRBJ1-1; no firm D call. CDR3 length equals 13 residues. Trimming stripped 5 bases from V and 3 bases from J, with 10 bases between. The germline V gene encodes CDR1 MRHNA and CDR2 SNTAGT. CDR3 in DNA: TGTGCCAGCAGTATCGACTGGGACACTGAAGCTTTCTTT. It specifies CASSIDWDTEAFF.

J is TRBJ1-5 and V is TRBV12-5, with D possibly matching TRBD1 (5 bases). V gave up 5 bases and J gave up 2 bases, with 7 bases separating them. Germline V gene data show CDR1 as LGHNT and CDR2 as FRNRAP. The CDR3 is 13 amino acids. The CDR3 spells CASGIGGNQPQHF. The CDR3 coding sequence is TGTGCTAGTGGTATAGGGGGCAATCAGCCCCAGCATTTT.

The chain carries TRBV6-1 and TRBJ1-5; D is perhaps TRBD1 (6 bases). The CDR3 consists of 14 residues. The V end was cut by 6 bases, the J end by 3 bases, with 12 bases between. Germline V gene sequence: CDR1 MNHNS, CDR2 SASEGT. CDR3 amino acids: CASRRTVPNQPQHF. The CDR3 nucleotides read TGTGCCAGCAGGAGGACAGTACCCAATCAGCCCCAGCATTTT.

The gene calls are TRBV11-1 and TRBJ2-3; D uncertain. CDR3 length: 12 amino acids. The germline V gene has CDR1 SGHAT and CDR2 FQDESV (reference sequence). The V end lost 5 bases, the J end lost 0 bases, and 3 bases lay between the germline ends. CDR3 amino acids: CASSPSTDTQYF. CDR3 coding DNA: TGTGCCAGCAGCCCGAGCACAGATACGCAGTATTTT.

This chain joins TRBV7-7 and TRBJ2-7; tentative D call: TRBD2 (5 bases). The CDR3 has 13 amino acids. CDR1 and CDR2 from the germline V gene are SSHAT and FNYEAQ (reference sequence). The CDR3 region is CASAPEFSYEQYF. In DNA form, the CDR3 reads TGTGCTAGCGCACCAGAATTTTCCTACGAGCAGTACTTC.